Following are 25 T cell receptor beta chains from one sample sequenced in a study of blood T cell repertoires in COVID-19. The assay was immunoSEQ multiplex PCR, and TCRdb's table has in-frame clones only and misses some. The table shows tens of thousands of clones, with less than 90% occurring only once. The sample consisted of peripheral blood. The source of these receptors is a human donor in a cohort sampled during active COVID-19.

CDR3 DNA: TGTGCCAGTACCAGGAACCCCGGGACAGGGAATTCACCCCTCCACTTT. Translating gives CASTRNPGTGNSPLHF. The chain uses TRBV19 and TRBJ1-6; TRBD1 agrees at 9 bases. Germline V lookup: CDR1 LNHDA, CDR2 SQIVND (reference sequence). CDR3 length: 16 amino acids. The trim removed 7 bases at V and 7 bases at J, leaving 11 bases unmatched.

The chain has TRBV29-1 and TRBJ2-7; 7 bases line up with TRBD2. The CDR3 contains 12 residues. V was pared by 8 bases and J by 0 bases, with 4 bases of the junction left unmatched. Germline V gene lookup returns CDR1 SQVTM and CDR2 ANQGSEA. The CDR3 nucleotides read TGCAGCATAAGCGGGAACTCCTACGAGCAGTACTTC. The encoded protein is CSISGNSYEQYF.

Details on this clone: This CDR3 is also generated by other DNA sequences in the sample. The V and J genes are TRBV7-8 and TRBJ2-7; 9 bases line up with TRBD1. CDR3 size: 14 residues. The ends lost 5 bases at V and 4 bases at J; junction bases unmatched: 6. Germline CDR1 is SGHVS and CDR2 is FQNEAQ. The CDR3 region is CASSATGTGYEQYF. Written as DNA, the CDR3 is TGTGCCAGCAGCGCTACCGGGACAGGGTACGAGCAGTACTTC.

This clone was seen just once. The chain employs TRBV5-1 and TRBJ1-1, with 7 positions matching TRBD1. With 0 bases clipped from V and 11 bases from J, the junction kept 10 bases outside the gene matches. Germline-derived CDR1 and CDR2 are SGHRS and YFSETQ. This CDR3 is 14 amino acids long. The CDR3: CASSLDRGGRDAFF. CDR3 nucleotide sequence: TGCGCCAGCAGCTTGGACAGGGGCGGTAGGGACGCTTTCTTT.

The chain is built from TRBV4-2 and TRBJ2-5; a weak D match, TRBD1 (6 bases). CDR1 and CDR2 (germline): LGHNA, YNFKEQ. Trimming stripped 0 bases from V and 3 bases from J, with 8 bases between. The CDR3 has 14 amino acids. CDR3 sequence reads: CASSQDHREETQYF. CDR3 in DNA: TGTGCCAGCAGCCAAGACCACAGGGAAGAGACCCAGTACTTC.

In this sample, this clone turned up once. The chain couples TRBV18 to TRBJ1-3; D perhaps matches TRBD1 (5 bases). Trimming removed 3 bases at V and 0 bases at J, with 12 bases between. The CDR3 totals 16 residues. CDR1 and CDR2 from the germline V gene are KGHSH and LQKENI. The CDR3 here is CASSPNGQGSGNTIYF. In DNA form, the CDR3 reads TGTGCCAGCTCACCGAACGGTCAGGGCTCTGGAAACACCATATATTTT. The complete variable domain, with remaining parts taken from reference TRBV18 and TRBJ1-3, reads NAGVMQNPRHLVRRRGQEARLRCSPMKGHSHVYWYRQLPEEGLKFMVYLQKENIIDESGMPKERFSAEFPKEGPSILRIQQVVRGDSAAYFCASSPNGQGSGNTIYFGEGSWLTVV.

The chain has TRBV25-1 and TRBJ2-2; possible D gene TRBD1, 5 bases. Germline V gene sequence: CDR1 MGHDK, CDR2 SYGVNS. This CDR3 region has 13 residues. V lost 7 bases and J lost 4, with 10 bases in between. The CDR3 DNA sequence: TGTGCCAGCACAGGGTCGGGCACCGGGGAGCTGTTTTTT. It yields the protein CASTGSGTGELFF.

The rearrangement links TRBV7-9 to TRBJ1-2; the match to TRBD1 covers 8 bases. CDR1 is SEHNR and CDR2 is FQNEAQ in the germline V gene (reference sequence). There are 16 residues in the CDR3. J was trimmed by 6 bases and V by 5 bases; bases with no gene match: 14. The CDR3 DNA sequence: TGTGCCAGCAGCCCCCCAACTGGGGGACAGGTACATGGCTACACCTTC. Translation: CASSPPTGGQVHGYTF.

The V gene is TRBV13, the J gene TRBJ1-1; a possible D gene is TRBD1 (5 bases). The germline V and J ends were trimmed by 6 bases and 0 bases, with 8 bases remaining between them. This CDR3 is built from 13 residues. Germline assignment: CDR1 PRHDT and CDR2 FYEKMQ (reference sequence). The CDR3 reads CASRDSMNTEAFF. The CDR3 nucleotides are TGTGCCAGCAGAGACAGTATGAACACTGAAGCTTTCTTT.

The chain recombines TRBV2 with TRBJ1-5; tentative D call: TRBD1 (6 bases). This CDR3 contains 15 residues. The V gene's germline CDR1 is SNHLY and CDR2 FYNNEI. Between the trimmed V and J ends, which lost 4 bases and 2 bases, there was a span of 12 bases. The CDR3 protein is CASSVDSSGNQPQHF. The CDR3 DNA reads as TGTGCCAGCAGTGTGGACAGCAGCGGCAATCAGCCCCAGCATTTT.

V usage is TRBV7-3 and J usage is TRBJ2-1; 13 bases match TRBD2. The germline gives CDR1 SGHTA, CDR2 FQGTGA. The V gene end was trimmed by 5 bases and the J gene end by 6 bases; junction bases not matched to a gene: 7. The CDR3 covers 16 residues. CDR3 DNA: TGTGCCAGCAGCCGAGTGACTAGCGGGGGGACCAATGAGCAGTTCTTC. It yields the protein CASSRVTSGGTNEQFF.

The chain combines TRBV29-1 with TRBJ2-3, with 10 bases aligning to TRBD2. V was clipped by 3 bases and J by 2 bases; unmatched bases: 11. Germline V gene lookup returns CDR1 SQVTM and CDR2 ANQGSEA. This CDR3 is 17 amino acids long. CDR3 protein: CSVEYVSGGLSTDTQYF. In DNA form, the CDR3 reads TGCAGCGTTGAGTACGTTAGCGGGGGGCTATCCACAGATACGCAGTATTTT.

The CDR3 coding sequence is TGCGCCAGCAGCCTCACAGGGGTCACTGAAGCTTTCTTT. Protein: CASSLTGVTEAFF. The gene calls are TRBV4-1 and TRBJ1-1; TRBD1 aligns across 7 bases. The CDR3 covers 13 residues. Trimming cost V 4 bases and J 4 bases; bases outside gene matches: 3. Germline CDR1 is MGHRA and CDR2 is YSYEKL.

The rearrangement uses TRBV6-6 and TRBJ1-5; 7 bases map to TRBD1. Germline V gene lookup returns CDR1 MNHNY and CDR2 SVGAGI (reference sequence). This CDR3 has 15 amino acids. With 1 base clipped from V and 3 bases from J, the junction kept 3 bases outside the gene matches. The CDR3: CASSYLTGDNQPQHF. Here the CDR3 DNA reads TGTGCCAGCAGTTACTTAACAGGGGACAATCAGCCCCAGCATTTT.

The chain carries TRBV7-2 and TRBJ2-5, with 9 bases fitting TRBD2. Per the germline V gene, CDR1 is SGHTA and CDR2 is FQGNSA. This CDR3 has 17 residues. V gave up 1 base and J gave up 5 bases; unmatched junction bases: 11. Here the CDR3 reads CASSLVLAGAGGETQYF. CDR3 DNA: TGTGCCAGCAGCTTAGTTTTAGCGGGGGCCGGGGGGGAGACCCAGTACTTC.

There are a few counts of this clone. The chain employs TRBV5-1 and TRBJ2-1, with 8 bases that match TRBD1. Germline assignment: CDR1 SGHRS and CDR2 YFSETQ. With V trimmed by 0 bases and J by 7 bases, 9 bases remained unmatched. This CDR3 is 16 amino acids long. The chain's CDR3 is CASSLDVRGQLNEQFF. The CDR3 coding sequence is TGCGCCAGCAGCTTGGACGTCAGGGGGCAGTTGAATGAGCAGTTCTTC. The whole variable domain, filled in from reference TRBV5-1 and TRBJ2-1, reads KAGVTQTPRYLIKTRGQQVTLSCSPISGHRSVSWYQQTPGQGLQFLFEYFSETQRNKGNFPGRFSGRQFSNSRSEMNVSTLELGDSALYLCASSLDVRGQLNEQFFGPGTRLTVL.

This sequence joins TRBV27 and TRBJ2-6; a weak D match, TRBD2 (5 bases). Trimming took off 5 bases at V and 1 base at J, with 6 bases between the two ends. The length of the CDR3 is 14 residues. Germline V gene sequence: CDR1 MNHEY, CDR2 SMNVEV (reference sequence). CDR3 in DNA: TGTGCCAGCAGTCCGGGGTCTGGGGCCAACGTCCTGACTTTC. Translated: CASSPGSGANVLTF. The entire variable domain, with the rest obtained from reference TRBV27 and TRBJ2-6, is as follows: EAQVTQNPRYLITVTGKKLTVTCSQNMNHEYMSWYRQDPGLGLRQIYYSMNVEVTDKGDVPEGYKVSRKEKRNFPLILESPSPNQTSLYFCASSPGSGANVLTFGAGSRLTVL.

This clone was counted a single time. This chain joins TRBV16 and TRBJ2-3; TRBD2 agrees at 11 bases. The V and J ends lost 0 bases and 4 bases, in that order; junction bases with no gene match: 3. The CDR3 spans 16 residues. Germline V gene data show CDR1 as KGHSY and CDR2 as FQNENV. As DNA, the CDR3 is TGTGCCAGCAGCCAATCCCTAGCGGGGGGCCCAGATACGCAGTATTTT. Residues: CASSQSLAGGPDTQYF. Full variable domain (missing parts from reference TRBV16 and TRBJ2-3): GEEVAQTPKHLVRGEGQKAKLYCAPIKGHSYVFWYQQVLKNEFKFLISFQNENVFDETGMPKERFSAKCLPNSPCSLEIQATKLEDSAVYFCASSQSLAGGPDTQYFGPGTRLTVL.

The chain uses TRBV29-1 and TRBJ2-7; TRBD1 matches at 9 bases. From germline, CDR1 is SQVTM and CDR2 ANQGSEA. This CDR3 contains 13 residues. The ends lost 8 bases at V and 7 bases at J; junction bases unmatched: 12. CDR3 in amino acids: CSCPGQGRGEQYF. CDR3 coding DNA: TGCAGCTGCCCGGGACAGGGCAGGGGAGAGCAGTACTTC.

The chain couples TRBV19 to TRBJ2-3; a possible D gene is TRBD2 (6 bases). CDR1 is LNHDA and CDR2 is SQIVND in the germline V gene (reference sequence). V gave up 3 bases and J gave up 5 bases, with 15 bases separating them. This CDR3 region has 15 residues. The CDR3, as DNA: TGTGCCAGTAGTATTGGCGGGGCCCGCGGAGATACGCAGTATTTT. It translates to CASSIGGARGDTQYF.

V and J are TRBV3-1 (or the pseudogene TRBV3-2) and TRBJ2-1; 11 bases map to TRBD2. V trimming: 3 bases; J trimming: 2 bases; junction bases outside the gene matches: 6. The CDR3 spans 17 residues. Germline CDR1 reads LGHDT; CDR2 reads YNNKEL (reference sequence). The CDR3 protein is CASSQQGTSGPYNEQFF. The CDR3 region has the DNA TGTGCCAGCAGCCAGCAAGGGACTAGCGGCCCCTACAATGAGCAGTTCTTC.

The genes are TRBV19 and TRBJ1-5; possibly TRBD1 for D (5 bases). The CDR3 spans 14 residues. Germline V gene sequence: CDR1 LNHDA, CDR2 SQIVND (reference sequence). V dropped 5 bases and J dropped 5 bases, with 13 bases sitting between them. CDR3 sequence reads: CASSQGYPHQPQHF. The CDR3 DNA reads TGTGCCAGTAGTCAGGGTTACCCCCATCAGCCCCAGCATTTT.

Only one count was recorded for this clone. The rearrangement uses TRBV5-1 and TRBJ2-2; 7 nucleotides match TRBD1. V dropped 1 base and J dropped 1; count of bases not matched to a gene: 1. The CDR3 consists of 15 residues. Germline assignment: CDR1 SGHRS and CDR2 YFSETQ. In DNA form, the CDR3 reads TGCGCCAGCAGCTTGAACAGGGGGAACACCGGGGAGCTGTTTTTT. As protein: CASSLNRGNTGELFF.

The chain couples TRBV5-1 to TRBJ2-7, with 9 positions matching TRBD1. J gave up 1 base and V 4 bases, and 9 bases lay outside the gene matches. Germline CDR1 SGHRS, CDR2 YFSETQ. CDR3 length: 16 amino acids. The CDR3 loop is CASSRGQGGVSYEQYF. CDR3 in DNA: TGCGCCAGCAGCAGGGGACAGGGCGGGGTGTCCTACGAGCAGTACTTC.

The chain has TRBV3-1 (or the pseudogene TRBV3-2) and TRBJ2-5; D unclear. The CDR3 has 14 amino acids. Germline loops: CDR1 LGHDT, CDR2 YNNKEL (reference sequence). V was cut by 0 bases and J by 7 bases, with 12 bases left in between. The chain's CDR3 is CASSQEPSAPTQYF. The CDR3 DNA is TGTGCCAGCAGCCAAGAACCCAGCGCCCCGACCCAGTACTTC.